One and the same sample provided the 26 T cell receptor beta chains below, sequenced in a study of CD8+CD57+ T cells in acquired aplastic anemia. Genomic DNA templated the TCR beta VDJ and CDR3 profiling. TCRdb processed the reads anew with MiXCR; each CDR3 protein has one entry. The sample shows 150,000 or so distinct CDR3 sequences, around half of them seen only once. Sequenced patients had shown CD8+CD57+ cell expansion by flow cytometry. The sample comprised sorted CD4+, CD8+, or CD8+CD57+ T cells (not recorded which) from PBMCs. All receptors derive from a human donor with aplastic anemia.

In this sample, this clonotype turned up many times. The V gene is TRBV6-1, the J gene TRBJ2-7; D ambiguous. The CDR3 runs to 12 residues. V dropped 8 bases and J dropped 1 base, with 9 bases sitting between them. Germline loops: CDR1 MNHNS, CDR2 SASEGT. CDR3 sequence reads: CASGPGSYEQYF. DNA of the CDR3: TGTGCCAGCGGTCCCGGATCCTACGAGCAGTACTTC.

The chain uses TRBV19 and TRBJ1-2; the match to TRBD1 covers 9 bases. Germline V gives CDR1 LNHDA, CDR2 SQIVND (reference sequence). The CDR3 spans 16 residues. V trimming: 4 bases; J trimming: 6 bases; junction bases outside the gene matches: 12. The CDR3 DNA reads TGTGCCAGTAGTACGATGCACGACGGGACAGGGAATGGCTACACCTTC. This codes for CASSTMHDGTGNGYTF.

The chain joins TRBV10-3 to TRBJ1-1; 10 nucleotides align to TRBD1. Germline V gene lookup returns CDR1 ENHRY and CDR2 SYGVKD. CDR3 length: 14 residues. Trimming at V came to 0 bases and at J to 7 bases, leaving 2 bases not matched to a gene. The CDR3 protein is CAISESGDRGEAFF. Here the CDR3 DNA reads TGTGCCATCAGTGAGTCAGGGGACAGGGGTGAAGCTTTCTTT.

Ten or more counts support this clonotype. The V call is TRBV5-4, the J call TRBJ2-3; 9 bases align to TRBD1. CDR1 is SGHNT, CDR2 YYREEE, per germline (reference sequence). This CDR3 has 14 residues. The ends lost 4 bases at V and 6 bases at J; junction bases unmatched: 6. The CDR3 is CASSEGQGGDTQYF. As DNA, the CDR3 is TGTGCCAGCAGCGAGGGACAGGGTGGGGATACGCAGTATTTT.

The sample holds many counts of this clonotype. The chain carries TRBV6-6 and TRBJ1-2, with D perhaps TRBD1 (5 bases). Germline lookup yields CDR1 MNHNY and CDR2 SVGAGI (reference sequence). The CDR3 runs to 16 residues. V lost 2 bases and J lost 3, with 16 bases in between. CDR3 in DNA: TGTGCCAGCAGTTACCGAGGACACGGAGAAGACTATGGCTACACCTTC. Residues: CASSYRGHGEDYGYTF.

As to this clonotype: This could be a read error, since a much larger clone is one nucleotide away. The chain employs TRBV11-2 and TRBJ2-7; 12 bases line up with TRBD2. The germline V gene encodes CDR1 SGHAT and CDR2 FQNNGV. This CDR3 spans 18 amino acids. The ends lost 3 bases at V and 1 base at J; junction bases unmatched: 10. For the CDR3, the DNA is TGTGCCAGCAGCTTTACCGAGACTAGCGGGGGTTCATCCTACGAGCAGTACTTC. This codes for CASSFTETSGGSSYEQYF.

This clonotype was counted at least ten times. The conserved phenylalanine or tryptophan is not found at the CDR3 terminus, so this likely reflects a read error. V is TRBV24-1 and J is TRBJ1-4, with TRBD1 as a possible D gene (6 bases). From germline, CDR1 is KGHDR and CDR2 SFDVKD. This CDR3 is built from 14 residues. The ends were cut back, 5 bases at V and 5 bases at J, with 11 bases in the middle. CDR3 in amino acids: CATSVGGGNEKLFL. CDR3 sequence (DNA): TGTGCCACCAGTGTAGGGGGAGGCAATGAAAAACTGTTTCTT.

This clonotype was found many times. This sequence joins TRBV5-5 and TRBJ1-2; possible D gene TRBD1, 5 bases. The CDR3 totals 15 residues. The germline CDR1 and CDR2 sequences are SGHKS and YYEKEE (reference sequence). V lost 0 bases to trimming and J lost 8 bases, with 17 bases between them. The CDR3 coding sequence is TGTGCCAGCAGCTTGGTGGGAGGGGACGGGAGCGGCTACACCTTC. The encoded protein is CASSLVGGDGSGYTF.

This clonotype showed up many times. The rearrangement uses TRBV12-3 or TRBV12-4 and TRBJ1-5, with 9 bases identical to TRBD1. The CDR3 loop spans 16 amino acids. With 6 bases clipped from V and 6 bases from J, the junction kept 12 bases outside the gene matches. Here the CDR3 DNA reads TGTGCCAGCAGAGAGGGGCACAGGGGGCGAAGTCAGCCCCAGCATTTT. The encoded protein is CASREGHRGRSQPQHF.

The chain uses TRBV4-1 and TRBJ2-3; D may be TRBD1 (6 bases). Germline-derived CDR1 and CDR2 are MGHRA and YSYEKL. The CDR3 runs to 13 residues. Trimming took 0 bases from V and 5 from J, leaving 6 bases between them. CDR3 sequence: CASSQEDRDTQYF. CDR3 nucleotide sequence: TGCGCCAGCAGCCAAGAGGACAGAGATACGCAGTATTTT.

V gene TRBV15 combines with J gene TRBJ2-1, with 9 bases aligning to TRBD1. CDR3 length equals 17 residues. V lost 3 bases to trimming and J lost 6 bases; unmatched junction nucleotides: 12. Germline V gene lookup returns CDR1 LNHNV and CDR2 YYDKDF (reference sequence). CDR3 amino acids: CATSSTPDRGGGNEQFF. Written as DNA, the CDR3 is TGTGCCACCAGCAGTACCCCGGACAGGGGTGGGGGCAATGAGCAGTTCTTC.

CDR3 coding DNA: TGTGCCAGCATCCAGACTAGCGGGAGGCGGAACATTCAGTACTTC. The encoded protein is CASIQTSGRRNIQYF. The V and J genes are TRBV6-1 and TRBJ2-4; TRBD2 matches 13 bases. The V gene's germline CDR1 is MNHNS and CDR2 SASEGT. The CDR3 runs to 15 residues. Losses at the gene ends were 7 bases for V and 7 bases for J; bases not matched to a gene: 7.

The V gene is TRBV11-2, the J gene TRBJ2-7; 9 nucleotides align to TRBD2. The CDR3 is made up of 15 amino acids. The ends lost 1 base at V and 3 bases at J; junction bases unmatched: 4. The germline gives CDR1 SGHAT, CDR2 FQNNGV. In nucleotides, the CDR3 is TGTGCCAGCAGCTTAGGGGCTAGCGGGGTCTACGAGCAGTACGTC. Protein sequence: CASSLGASGVYEQYV.

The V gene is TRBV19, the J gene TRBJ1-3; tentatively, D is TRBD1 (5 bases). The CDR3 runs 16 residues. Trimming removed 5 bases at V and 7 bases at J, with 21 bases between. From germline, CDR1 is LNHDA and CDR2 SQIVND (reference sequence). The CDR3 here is CASSQGTPGNGNTIYF. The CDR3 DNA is TGTGCCAGTAGTCAAGGGACTCCAGGGAATGGGAACACCATATATTTT.

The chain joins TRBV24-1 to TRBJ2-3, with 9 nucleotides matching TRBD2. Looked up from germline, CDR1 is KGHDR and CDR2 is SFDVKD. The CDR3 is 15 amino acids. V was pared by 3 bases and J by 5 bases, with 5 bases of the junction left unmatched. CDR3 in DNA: TGTGCCACCAGTGATCGGCGGGAGGGATTAGATACGCAGTATTTT. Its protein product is CATSDRREGLDTQYF.

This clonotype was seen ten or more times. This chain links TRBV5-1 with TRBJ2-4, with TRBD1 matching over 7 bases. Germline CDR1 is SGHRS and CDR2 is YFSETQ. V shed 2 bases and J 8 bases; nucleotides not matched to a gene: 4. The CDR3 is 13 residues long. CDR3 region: CASSLLTGDIQYF. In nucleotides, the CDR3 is TGCGCCAGCAGCTTATTAACAGGGGACATTCAGTACTTC.

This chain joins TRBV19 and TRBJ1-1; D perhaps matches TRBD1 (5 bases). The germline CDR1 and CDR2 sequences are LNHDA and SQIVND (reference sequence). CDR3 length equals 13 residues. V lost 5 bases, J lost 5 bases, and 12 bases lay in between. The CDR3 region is CASSHPGGTEAFF. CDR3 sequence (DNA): TGTGCCAGTAGTCATCCCGGGGGGACTGAAGCTTTCTTT.

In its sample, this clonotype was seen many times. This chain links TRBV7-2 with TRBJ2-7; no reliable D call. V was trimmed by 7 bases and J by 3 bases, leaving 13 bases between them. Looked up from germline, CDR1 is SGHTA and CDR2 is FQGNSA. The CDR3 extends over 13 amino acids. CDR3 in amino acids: CASTSTPGYEQYF. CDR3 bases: TGTGCCAGCACCTCTACCCCAGGCTACGAGCAGTACTTC.

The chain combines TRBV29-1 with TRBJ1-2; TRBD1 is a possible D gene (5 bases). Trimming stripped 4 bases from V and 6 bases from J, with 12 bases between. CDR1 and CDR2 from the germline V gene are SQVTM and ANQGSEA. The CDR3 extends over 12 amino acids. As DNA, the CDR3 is TGCAGCGTTGGCGGGGGTAGGAATGGCTACACCTTC. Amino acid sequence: CSVGGGRNGYTF.

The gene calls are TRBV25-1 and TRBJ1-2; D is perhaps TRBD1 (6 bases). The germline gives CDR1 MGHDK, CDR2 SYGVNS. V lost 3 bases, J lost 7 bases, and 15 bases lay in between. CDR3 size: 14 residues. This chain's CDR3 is CASSDPRGKSGYTF. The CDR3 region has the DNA TGTGCCAGCAGTGACCCCAGGGGAAAGAGTGGCTACACCTTC.

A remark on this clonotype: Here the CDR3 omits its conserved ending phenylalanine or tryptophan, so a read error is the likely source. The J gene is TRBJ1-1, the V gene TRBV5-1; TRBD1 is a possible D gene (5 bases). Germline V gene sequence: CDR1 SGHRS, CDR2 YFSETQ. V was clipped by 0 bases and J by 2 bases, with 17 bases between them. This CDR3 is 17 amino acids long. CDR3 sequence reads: CASSLGGTRTDNTEAFL. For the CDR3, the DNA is TGCGCCAGCAGCTTGGGGGGGACCAGGACGGATAACACTGAAGCTTTCCTT.

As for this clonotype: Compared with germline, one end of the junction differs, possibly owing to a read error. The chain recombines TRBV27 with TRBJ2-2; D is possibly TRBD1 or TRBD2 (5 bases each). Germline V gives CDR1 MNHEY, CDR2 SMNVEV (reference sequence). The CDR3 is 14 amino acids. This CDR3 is CASTSLVGTGEPFF. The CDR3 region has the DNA TGTGCCAGCACCTCTCTCGTAGGGACCGGGGAGCCGTTTTTT.

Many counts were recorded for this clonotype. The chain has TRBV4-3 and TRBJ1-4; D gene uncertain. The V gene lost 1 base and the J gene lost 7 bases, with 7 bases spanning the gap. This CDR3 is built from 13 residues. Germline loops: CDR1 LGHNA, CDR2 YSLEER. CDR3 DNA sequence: TGCGCCAGCAGCCAAGCGGCACGTGAAAAACTGTTTTTT. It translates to CASSQAAREKLFF.

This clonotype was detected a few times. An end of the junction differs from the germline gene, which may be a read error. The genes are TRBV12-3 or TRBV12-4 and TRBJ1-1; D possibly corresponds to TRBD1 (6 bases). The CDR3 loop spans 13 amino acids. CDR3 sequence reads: CASSLARDTEASF. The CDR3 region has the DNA TGTGCCAGCAGTTTAGCCAGGGACACTGAAGCTTCCTTT.

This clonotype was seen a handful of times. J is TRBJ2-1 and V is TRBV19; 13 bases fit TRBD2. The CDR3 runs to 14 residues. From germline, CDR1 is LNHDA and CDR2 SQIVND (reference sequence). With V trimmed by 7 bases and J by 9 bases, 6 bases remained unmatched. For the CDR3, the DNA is TGTGCCAGTAACGAACTAGCGGGGGGGTGTGAGCAGTTCTTC. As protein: CASNELAGGCEQFF.

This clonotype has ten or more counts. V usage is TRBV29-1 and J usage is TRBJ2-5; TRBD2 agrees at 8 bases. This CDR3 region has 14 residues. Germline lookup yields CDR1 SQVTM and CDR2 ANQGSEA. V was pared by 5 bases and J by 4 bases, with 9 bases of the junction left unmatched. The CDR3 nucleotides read TGCAGCGTTCATAGACGGGAGGGAGGAGAGACCCAGTACTTC. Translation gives CSVHRREGGETQYF.